This TCR beta chain was identified during a study of regulatory T cells in long-lasting Graves disease. Study-wide background: The study counted Graves' disease as persistent given over 5 years of antithyroid drugs and positive TSH receptor antibodies. Overall study findings and caveats: Persistent patients had more shared public clonotypes (around 3,000) than new patients (about 900). Persistent cases favored TRBV28, TRBJ1-2 and TRBJ2-5.

The time point: persistent/refractory GD, antithyroid drugs over 5 years with positive TRAb. RNA extracted from PBMCs served as the sequencing template. An endocrinology department in Xi'an, China, supplied the patients. Sequencing libraries for TCR beta were prepared with iRepertoire HTBI primers and Arm-PCR of CDR3 regions. TCRdb re-analysed the multiplex PCR reads in MiXCR, keeping a single row per CDR3 protein. This sample yields about 340,000 distinct CDR3 sequences, of which around 20% are seen a single time; 25% to 30% belongs to the top ten. This CDR3 is built from 14 residues. Germline loops: CDR1 LGHNT, CDR2 FRNRAP. V was trimmed by 5 bases and J by 0 bases, leaving 9 bases between them. Comment on this clonotype: Its antigen is unknown.

The sample here was peripheral blood mononuclear cells (PBMCs), taken when the disease was refractory, from a patient treated with antithyroid drugs. The source of this sequence is a female donor with Graves disease. The V gene is TRBV12-5, the J gene TRBJ2-3; D uncertain. CDR3 protein: CASGALGSTDTQYF. The CDR3 DNA reads TGTGCTAGTGGTGCCCTCGGAAGCACAGATACGCAGTATTTT.